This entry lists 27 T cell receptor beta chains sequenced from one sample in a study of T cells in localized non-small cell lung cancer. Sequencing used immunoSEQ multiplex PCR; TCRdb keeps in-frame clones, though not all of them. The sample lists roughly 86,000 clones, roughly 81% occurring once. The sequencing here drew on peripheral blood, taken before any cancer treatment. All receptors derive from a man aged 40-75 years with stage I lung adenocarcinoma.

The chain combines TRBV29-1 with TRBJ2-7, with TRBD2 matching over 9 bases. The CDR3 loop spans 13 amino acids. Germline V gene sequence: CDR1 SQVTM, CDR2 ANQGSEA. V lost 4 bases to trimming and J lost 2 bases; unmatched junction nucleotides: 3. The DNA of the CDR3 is TGCAGCGTTGGGCGGGGGGGGACCTACGAGCAGTACTTC. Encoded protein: CSVGRGGTYEQYF.

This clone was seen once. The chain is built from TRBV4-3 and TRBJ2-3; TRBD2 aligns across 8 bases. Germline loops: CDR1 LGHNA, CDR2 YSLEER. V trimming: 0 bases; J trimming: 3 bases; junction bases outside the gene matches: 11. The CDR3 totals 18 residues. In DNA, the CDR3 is TGCGCCAGCAGCCAAGAGACGGGGGGGCGCGAAGGTACAGATACGCAGTATTTT. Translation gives CASSQETGGREGTDTQYF.

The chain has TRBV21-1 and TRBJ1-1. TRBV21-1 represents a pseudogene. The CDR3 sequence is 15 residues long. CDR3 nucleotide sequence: TGTGCCAGCAGCGCCCAAACCGGGCCGAACACTGAAGCTTTCTTT. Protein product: CASSAQTGPNTEAFF.

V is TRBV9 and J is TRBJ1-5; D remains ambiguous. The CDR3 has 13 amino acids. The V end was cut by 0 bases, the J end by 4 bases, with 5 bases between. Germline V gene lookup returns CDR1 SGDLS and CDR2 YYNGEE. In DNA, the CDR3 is TGTGCCAGCAGCGTAGTCGATAATCAGCCCCAGCATTTT. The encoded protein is CASSVVDNQPQHF.

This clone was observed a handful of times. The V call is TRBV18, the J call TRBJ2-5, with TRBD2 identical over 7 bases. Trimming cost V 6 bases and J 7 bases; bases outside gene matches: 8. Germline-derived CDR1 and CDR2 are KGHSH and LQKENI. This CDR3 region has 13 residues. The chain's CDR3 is CASSSGRERTQYF. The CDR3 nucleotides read TGTGCCAGCTCGTCCGGGCGGGAGAGGACCCAGTACTTC.

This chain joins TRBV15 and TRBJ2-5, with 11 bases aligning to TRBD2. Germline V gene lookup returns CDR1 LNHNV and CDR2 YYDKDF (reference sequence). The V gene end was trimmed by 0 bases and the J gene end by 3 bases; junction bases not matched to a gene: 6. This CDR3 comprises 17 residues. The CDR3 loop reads CATSREGTSGRKETQYF. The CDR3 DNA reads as TGTGCCACCAGCAGAGAGGGGACTAGCGGAAGGAAAGAGACCCAGTACTTC.

For the CDR3, the DNA is TGTGCCAGCAGCCAAGATCTCGGGAGAGGGTACAATGAGCAGTTCTTC. It codes for CASSQDLGRGYNEQFF. The genes are TRBV4-2 and TRBJ2-1; a possible D gene is TRBD2 (6 bases). This CDR3 spans 16 amino acids. Germline CDR1 LGHNA, CDR2 YNFKEQ. V lost 0 bases, J lost 4 bases, and 13 bases lay in between.

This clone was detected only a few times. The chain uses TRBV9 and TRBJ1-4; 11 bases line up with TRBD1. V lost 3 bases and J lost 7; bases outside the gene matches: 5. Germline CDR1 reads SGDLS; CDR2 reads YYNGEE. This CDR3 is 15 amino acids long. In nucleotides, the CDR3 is TGTGCCAGCAGCGCCTTGGGGACAGGGGGTGAAAAACTGTTTTTT. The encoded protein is CASSALGTGGEKLFF. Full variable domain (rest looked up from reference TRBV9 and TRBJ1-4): DSGVTQTPKHLITATGQRVTLRCSPRSGDLSVYWYQQSLDQGLQFLIQYYNGEERAKGNILERFSAQQFPDLHSELNLSSLELGDSALYFCASSALGTGGEKLFFGSGTQLSVL.

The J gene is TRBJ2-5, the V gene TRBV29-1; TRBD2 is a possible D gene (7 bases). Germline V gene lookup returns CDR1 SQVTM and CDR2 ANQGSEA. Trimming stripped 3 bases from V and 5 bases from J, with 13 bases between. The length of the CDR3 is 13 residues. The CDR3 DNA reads TGCAGCGTTGAGGGGGGGCCGGGTGAGACCCAGTACTTC. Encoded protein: CSVEGGPGETQYF.

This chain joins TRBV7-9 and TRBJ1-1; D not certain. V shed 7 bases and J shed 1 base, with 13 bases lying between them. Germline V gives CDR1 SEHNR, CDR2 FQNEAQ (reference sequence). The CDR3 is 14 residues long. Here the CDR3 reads CASTLALTNTEAFF. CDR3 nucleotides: TGTGCCAGCACCCTTGCACTAACGAACACTGAAGCTTTCTTT.

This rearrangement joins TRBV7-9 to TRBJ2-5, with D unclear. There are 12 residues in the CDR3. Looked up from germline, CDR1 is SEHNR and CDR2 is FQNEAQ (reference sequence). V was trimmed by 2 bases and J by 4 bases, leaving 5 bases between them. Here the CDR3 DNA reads TGTGCCAGCAGCTTAAAGGCAGAGACCCAGTACTTC. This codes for CASSLKAETQYF.

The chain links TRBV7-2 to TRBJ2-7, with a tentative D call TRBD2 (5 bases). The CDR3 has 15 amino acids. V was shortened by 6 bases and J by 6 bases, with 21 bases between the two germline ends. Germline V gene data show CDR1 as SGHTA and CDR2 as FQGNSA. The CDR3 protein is CASSSQALHGGEQYF. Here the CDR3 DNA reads TGTGCCAGCAGTTCGCAGGCCCTCCACGGAGGCGAGCAGTACTTC.

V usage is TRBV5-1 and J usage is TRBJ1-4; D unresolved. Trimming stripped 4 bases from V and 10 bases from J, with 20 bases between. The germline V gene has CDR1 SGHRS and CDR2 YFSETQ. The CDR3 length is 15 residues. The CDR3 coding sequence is TGCGCCAGCAGCCTCCCGACCGCCCAAGAAGGAAAACTGTTTTTT. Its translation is CASSLPTAQEGKLFF. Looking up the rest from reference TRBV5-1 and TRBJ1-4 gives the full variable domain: KAGVTQTPRYLIKTRGQQVTLSCSPISGHRSVSWYQQTPGQGLQFLFEYFSETQRNKGNFPGRFSGRQFSNSRSEMNVSTLELGDSALYLCASSLPTAQEGKLFFGSGTQLSVL.

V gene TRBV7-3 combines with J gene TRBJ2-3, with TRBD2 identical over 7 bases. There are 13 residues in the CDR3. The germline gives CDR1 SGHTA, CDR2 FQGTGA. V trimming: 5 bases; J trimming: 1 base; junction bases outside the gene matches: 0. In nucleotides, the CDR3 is TGTGCCAGCAGCCGGGGGGGCACAGATACGCAGTATTTT. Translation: CASSRGGTDTQYF.

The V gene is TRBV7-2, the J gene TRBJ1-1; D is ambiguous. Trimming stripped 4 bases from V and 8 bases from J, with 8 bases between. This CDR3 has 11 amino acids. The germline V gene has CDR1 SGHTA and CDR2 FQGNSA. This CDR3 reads CASSSSREAFF. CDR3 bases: TGTGCCAGCAGCTCTAGCAGGGAAGCTTTCTTT.

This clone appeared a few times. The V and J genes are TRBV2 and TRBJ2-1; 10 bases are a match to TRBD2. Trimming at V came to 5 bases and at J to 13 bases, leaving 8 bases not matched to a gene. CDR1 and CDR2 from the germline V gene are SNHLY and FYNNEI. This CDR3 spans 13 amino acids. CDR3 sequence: CASSRGTSDFQFF. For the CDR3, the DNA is TGTGCCAGCAGTCGGGGGACTAGCGATTTTCAGTTCTTC.

For the CDR3, the DNA is TGTGCCAGCAGCCCGACAGGGAACTCCTACAATGAGCAGTTCTTC. Its translation is CASSPTGNSYNEQFF. V gene TRBV11-3 combines with J gene TRBJ2-1, with 7 positions matching TRBD1. The CDR3 has 15 residues. Trimming at V came to 5 bases and at J to 0 bases, leaving 4 bases not matched to a gene. Per the germline V gene, CDR1 is SGHNT and CDR2 is YENEEA.

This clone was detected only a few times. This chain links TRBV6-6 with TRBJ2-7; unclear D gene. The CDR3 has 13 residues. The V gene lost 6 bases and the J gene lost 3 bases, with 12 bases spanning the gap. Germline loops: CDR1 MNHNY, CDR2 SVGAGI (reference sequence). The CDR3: CASSQIPVYEQYF. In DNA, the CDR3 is TGTGCCAGCAGCCAGATCCCAGTCTACGAGCAGTACTTC.

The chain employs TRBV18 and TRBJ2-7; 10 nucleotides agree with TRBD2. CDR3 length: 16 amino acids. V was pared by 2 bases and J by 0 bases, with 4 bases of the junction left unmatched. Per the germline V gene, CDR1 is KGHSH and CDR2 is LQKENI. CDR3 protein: CASSPRLAGASYEQYF. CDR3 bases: TGTGCCAGCTCACCAAGGCTAGCGGGGGCCTCCTACGAGCAGTACTTC. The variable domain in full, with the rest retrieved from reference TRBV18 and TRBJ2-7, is NAGVMQNPRHLVRRRGQEARLRCSPMKGHSHVYWYRQLPEEGLKFMVYLQKENIIDESGMPKERFSAEFPKEGPSILRIQQVVRGDSAAYFCASSPRLAGASYEQYFGPGTRLTVT.

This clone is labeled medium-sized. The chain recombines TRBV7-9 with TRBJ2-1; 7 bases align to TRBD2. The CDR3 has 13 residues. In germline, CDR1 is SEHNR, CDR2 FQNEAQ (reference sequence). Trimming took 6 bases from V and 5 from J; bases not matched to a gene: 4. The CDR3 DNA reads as TGTGCCAGCAGTCAGCGGGACCACAATGAGCAGTTCTTC. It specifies CASSQRDHNEQFF.

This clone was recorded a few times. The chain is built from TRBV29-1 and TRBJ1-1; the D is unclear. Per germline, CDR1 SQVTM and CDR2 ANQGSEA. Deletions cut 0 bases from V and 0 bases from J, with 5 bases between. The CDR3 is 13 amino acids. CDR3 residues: CSVEEQLNTEAFF. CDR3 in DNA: TGCAGCGTTGAAGAACAGCTGAACACTGAAGCTTTCTTT.

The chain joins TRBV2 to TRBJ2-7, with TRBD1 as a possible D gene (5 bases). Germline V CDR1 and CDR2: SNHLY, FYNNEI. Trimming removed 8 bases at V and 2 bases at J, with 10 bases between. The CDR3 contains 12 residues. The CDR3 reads CASDSIAYEQYF. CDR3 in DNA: TGTGCCAGCGACAGTATAGCCTACGAGCAGTACTTC.

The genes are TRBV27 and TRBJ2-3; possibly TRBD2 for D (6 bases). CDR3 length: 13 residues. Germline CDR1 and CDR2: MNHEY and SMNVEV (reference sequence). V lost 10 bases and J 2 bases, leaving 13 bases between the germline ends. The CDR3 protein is CAIRDWDTDTQYF. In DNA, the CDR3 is TGTGCCATTCGGGACTGGGACACAGATACGCAGTATTTT.

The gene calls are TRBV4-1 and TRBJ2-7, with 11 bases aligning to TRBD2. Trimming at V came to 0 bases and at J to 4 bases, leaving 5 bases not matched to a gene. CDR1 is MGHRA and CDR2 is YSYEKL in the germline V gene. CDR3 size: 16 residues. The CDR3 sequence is CASSQELTSGSYEQYF. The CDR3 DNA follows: TGCGCCAGCAGCCAAGAGCTAACTAGCGGGAGTTACGAGCAGTACTTC.

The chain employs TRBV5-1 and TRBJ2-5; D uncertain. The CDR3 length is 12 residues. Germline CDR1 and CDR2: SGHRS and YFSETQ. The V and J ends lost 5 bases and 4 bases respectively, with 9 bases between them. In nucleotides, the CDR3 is TGCGCCAGCAGTCGGATAGGAGAGACCCAGTACTTC. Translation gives CASSRIGETQYF. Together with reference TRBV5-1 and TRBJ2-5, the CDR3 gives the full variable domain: KAGVTQTPRYLIKTRGQQVTLSCSPISGHRSVSWYQQTPGQGLQFLFEYFSETQRNKGNFPGRFSGRQFSNSRSEMNVSTLELGDSALYLCASSRIGETQYFGPGTRLLVL.

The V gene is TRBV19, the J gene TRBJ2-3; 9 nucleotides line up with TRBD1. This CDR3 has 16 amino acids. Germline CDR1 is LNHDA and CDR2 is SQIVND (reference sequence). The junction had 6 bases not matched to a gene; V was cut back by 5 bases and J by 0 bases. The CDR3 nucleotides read TGTGCCAGTAGTGGCGGGACAGGGAGCAGCACAGATACGCAGTATTTT. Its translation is CASSGGTGSSTDTQYF. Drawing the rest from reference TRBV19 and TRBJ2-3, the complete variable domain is DGGITQSPKYLFRKEGQNVTLSCEQNLNHDAMYWYRQDPGQGLRLIYYSQIVNDFQKGDIAEGYSVSREKKESFPLTVTSAQKNPTAFYLCASSGGTGSSTDTQYFGPGTRLTVL.

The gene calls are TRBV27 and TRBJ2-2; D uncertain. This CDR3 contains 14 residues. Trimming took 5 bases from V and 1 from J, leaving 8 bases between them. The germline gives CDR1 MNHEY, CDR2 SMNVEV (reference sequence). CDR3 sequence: CASSPGQNTGELFF. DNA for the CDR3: TGTGCCAGCAGTCCCGGTCAGAACACCGGGGAGCTGTTTTTT.